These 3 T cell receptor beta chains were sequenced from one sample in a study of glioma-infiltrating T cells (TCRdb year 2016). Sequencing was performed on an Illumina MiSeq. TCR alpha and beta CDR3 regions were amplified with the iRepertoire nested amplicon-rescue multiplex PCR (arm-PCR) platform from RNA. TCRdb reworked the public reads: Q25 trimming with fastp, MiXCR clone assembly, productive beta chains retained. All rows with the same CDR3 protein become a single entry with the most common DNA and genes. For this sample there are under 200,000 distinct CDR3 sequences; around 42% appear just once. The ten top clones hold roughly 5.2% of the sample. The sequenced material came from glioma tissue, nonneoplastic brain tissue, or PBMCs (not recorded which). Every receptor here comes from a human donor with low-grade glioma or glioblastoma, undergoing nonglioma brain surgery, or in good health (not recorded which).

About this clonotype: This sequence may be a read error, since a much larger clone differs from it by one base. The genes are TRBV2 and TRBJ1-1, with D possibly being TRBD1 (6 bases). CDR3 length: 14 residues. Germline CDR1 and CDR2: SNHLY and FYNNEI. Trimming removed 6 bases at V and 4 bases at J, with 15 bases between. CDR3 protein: CASRESGHGTEAFF. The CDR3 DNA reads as TGTGCCAGCAGGGAATCGGGACATGGCACTGAAGCTTTCTTT.

This CDR3 reads CASSVEAYNEQFF. The CDR3 region has the DNA TGTGCCAGCAGCGTAGAAGCCTACAATGAGCAGTTCTTC. The chain uses TRBV9 and TRBJ2-1; D is uncertain. The CDR3 sequence is 13 residues long. Germline values: CDR1 SGDLS, CDR2 YYNGEE. Trimming stripped 0 bases from V and 2 bases from J, with 3 bases between.

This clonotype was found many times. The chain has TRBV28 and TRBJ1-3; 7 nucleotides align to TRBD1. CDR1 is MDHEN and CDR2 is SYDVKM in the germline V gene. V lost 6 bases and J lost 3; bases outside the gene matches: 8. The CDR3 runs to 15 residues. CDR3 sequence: CASSGRQGSGNTIYF. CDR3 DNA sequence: TGTGCCAGCAGCGGACGACAGGGTAGTGGAAACACCATATATTTT.